The 4 T cell receptor beta chains given below trace back to one sample, sequenced in a study of T cell changes during pregnancy in multiple sclerosis. Clones were sequenced by immunoSEQ multiplex PCR, and TCRdb holds only the in-frame ones, with some missing. Here the sample spans 100,000 or so clones, 75% to 95% being singletons. The sequences come from peripheral blood, collected in the second trimester of pregnancy. The receptors were sampled from a female donor with multiple sclerosis, enrolled in a pregnancy study.

The chain is built from TRBV27 and TRBJ1-2, with D unresolved. V lost 5 bases and J lost 4, with 14 bases in between. The CDR3 totals 14 residues. CDR1 is MNHEY and CDR2 is SMNVEV in the germline V gene (reference sequence). CDR3 sequence (DNA): TGTGCCAGCAGTCCCTTTGGAGCCGGCTATGGCTACACCTTC. Translation gives CASSPFGAGYGYTF.

The chain carries TRBV4-3 and TRBJ2-3; TRBD2 matches 15 bases. The CDR3 is 17 amino acids. Per germline, CDR1 LGHNA and CDR2 YSLEER. V lost 0 bases to trimming and J lost 9 bases; unmatched junction nucleotides: 7. DNA of the CDR3: TGCGCCAGCAGCCAAGATTGGGGACTAGCGGGAGGTAACACGCAGTATTTT. This encodes CASSQDWGLAGGNTQYF.

The genes are TRBV6-1 and TRBJ2-7; 8 bases are shared with TRBD2. Germline loops: CDR1 MNHNS, CDR2 SASEGT. V lost 1 base to trimming and J lost 2 bases; unmatched junction nucleotides: 1. CDR3 length: 14 amino acids. CDR3 protein: CASSEGGRPYEQYF. The DNA of the CDR3 is TGTGCCAGCAGTGAAGGCGGGAGGCCCTACGAGCAGTACTTC.

This chain connects TRBV28 to TRBJ2-2, with 14 bases lining up with TRBD2. In germline, CDR1 is MDHEN, CDR2 SYDVKM. With V trimmed by 5 bases and J by 5 bases, 7 bases remained unmatched. The CDR3 is 17 residues long. The CDR3 coding sequence is TGTGCCAGCAGTCGGACTAGCGGGAGGAAGGGAACCGGGGAGCTGTTTTTT. It specifies CASSRTSGRKGTGELFF.